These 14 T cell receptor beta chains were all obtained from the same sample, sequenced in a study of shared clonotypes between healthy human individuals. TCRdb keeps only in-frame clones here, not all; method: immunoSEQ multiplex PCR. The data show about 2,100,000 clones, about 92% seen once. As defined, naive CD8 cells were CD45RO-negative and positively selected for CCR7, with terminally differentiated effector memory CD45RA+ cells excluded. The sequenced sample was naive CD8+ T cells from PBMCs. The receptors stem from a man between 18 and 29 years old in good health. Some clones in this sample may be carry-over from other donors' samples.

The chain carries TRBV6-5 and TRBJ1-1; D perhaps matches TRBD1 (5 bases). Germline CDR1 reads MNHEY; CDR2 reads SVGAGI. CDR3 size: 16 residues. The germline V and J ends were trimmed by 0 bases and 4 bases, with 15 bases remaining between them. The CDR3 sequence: CASSYSRRPQGTEAFF. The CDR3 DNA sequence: TGTGCCAGCAGTTACTCGCGTCGCCCTCAGGGCACTGAAGCTTTCTTT.

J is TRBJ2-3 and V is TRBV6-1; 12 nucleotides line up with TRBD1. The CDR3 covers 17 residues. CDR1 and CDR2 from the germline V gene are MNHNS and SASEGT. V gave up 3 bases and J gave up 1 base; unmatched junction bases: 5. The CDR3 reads CASSEWGQGAGTDTQYF. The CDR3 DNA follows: TGTGCCAGCAGTGAGTGGGGACAGGGGGCAGGCACAGATACGCAGTATTTT.

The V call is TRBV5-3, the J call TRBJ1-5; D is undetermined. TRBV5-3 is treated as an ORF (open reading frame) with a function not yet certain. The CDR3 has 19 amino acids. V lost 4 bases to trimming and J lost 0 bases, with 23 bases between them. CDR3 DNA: TGTGCCAGAAGCCTGCATTGGCGCGGAGGAACTAATAGCAATCAGCCCCAGCATTTT. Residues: CARSLHWRGGTNSNQPQHF.

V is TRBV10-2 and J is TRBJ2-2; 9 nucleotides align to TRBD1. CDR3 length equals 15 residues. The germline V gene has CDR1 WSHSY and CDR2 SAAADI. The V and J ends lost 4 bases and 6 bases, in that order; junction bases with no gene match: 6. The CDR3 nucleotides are TGCGCCAGCAGTGGGAGGACAGGGGAGCCCGGGGAGCTGTTTTTT. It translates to CASSGRTGEPGELFF.

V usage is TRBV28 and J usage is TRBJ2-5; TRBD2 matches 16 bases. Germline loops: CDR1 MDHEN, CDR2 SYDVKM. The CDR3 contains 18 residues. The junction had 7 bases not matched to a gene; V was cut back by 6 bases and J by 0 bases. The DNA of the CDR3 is TGTGCCAGCAGGAACTTGGGACTAGCGGGAGGGCACCAAGAGACCCAGTACTTC. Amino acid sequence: CASRNLGLAGGHQETQYF. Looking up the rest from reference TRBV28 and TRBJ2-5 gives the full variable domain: DVKVTQSSRYLVKRTGEKVFLECVQDMDHENMFWYRQDPGLGLRLIYFSYDVKMKEKGDIPEGYSVSREKKERFSLILESASTNQTSMYLCASRNLGLAGGHQETQYFGPGTRLLVL.

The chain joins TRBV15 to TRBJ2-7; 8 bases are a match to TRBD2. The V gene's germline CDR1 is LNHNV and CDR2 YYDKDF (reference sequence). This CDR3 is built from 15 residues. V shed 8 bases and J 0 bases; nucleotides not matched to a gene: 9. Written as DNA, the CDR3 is TGTGCCACCGCCTCCCAGCGGGGGAGCTCCTACGAGCAGTACTTC. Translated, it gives CATASQRGSSYEQYF.

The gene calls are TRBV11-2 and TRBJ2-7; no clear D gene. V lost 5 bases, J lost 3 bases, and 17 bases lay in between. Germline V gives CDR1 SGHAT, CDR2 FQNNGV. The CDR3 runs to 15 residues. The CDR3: CASSLSATPLYEQYF. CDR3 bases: TGTGCCAGCAGCCTATCAGCTACCCCCCTCTACGAGCAGTACTTC.

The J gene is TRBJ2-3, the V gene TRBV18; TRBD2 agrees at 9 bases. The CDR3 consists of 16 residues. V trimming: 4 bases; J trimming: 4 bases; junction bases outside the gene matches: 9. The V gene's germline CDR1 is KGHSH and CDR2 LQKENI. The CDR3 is CASSQTGTSIADTQYF. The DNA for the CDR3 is TGTGCCAGCTCACAAACCGGGACTAGCATCGCAGATACGCAGTATTTT.

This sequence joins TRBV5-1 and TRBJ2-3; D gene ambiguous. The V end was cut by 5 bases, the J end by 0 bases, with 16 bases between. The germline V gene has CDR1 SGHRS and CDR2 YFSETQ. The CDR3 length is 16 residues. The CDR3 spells CASRPLPQLSTDTQYF. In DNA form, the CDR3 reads TGCGCCAGCAGACCTCTACCTCAACTCAGCACAGATACGCAGTATTTT.

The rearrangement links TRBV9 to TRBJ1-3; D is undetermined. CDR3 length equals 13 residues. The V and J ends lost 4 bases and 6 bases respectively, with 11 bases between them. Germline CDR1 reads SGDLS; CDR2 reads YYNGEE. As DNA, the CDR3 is TGTGCCAGCAGCCCCCGAGGGCCAAACACCATATATTTT. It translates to CASSPRGPNTIYF.

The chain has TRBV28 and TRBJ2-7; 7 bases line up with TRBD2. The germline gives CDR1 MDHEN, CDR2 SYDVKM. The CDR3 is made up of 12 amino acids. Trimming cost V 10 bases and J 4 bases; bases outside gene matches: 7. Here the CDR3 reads CATGGRKYEQYF. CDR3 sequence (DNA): TGTGCCACCGGGGGGAGAAAGTACGAGCAGTACTTC.

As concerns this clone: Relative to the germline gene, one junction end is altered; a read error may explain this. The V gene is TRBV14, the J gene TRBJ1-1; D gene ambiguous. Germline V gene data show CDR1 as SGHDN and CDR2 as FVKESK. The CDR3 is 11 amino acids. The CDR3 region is CASSQGPYSIF. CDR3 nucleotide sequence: TGTGCCAGCAGCCAAGGACCTTACTCCATCTTT. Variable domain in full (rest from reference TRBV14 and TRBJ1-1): EAGVTQFPSHSVIEKGQTVTLRCDPISGHDNLYWYRRVMGKEIKFLLHFVKESKQDESGMPNNRFLAERTGGTYSTLKVQPAELEDSGVYFCASSQGPYSIFGQGTRLTVV.

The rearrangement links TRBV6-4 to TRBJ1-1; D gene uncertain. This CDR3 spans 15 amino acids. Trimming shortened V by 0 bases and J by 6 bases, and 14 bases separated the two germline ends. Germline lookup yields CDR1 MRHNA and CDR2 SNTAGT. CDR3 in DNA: TGTGCCAGCAGTGACTCGAGGGCGACCGGCCCTGAAGCTTTCTTT. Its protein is CASSDSRATGPEAFF.

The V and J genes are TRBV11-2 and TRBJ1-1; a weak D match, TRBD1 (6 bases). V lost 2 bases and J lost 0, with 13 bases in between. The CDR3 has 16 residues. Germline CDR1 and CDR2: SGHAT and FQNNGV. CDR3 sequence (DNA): TGTGCCAGCAGCTTAATAGGGGGAGATATGAACACTGAAGCTTTCTTT. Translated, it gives CASSLIGGDMNTEAFF. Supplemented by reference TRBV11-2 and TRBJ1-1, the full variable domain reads EAGVAQSPRYKIIEKRQSVAFWCNPISGHATLYWYQQILGQGPKLLIQFQNNGVVDDSQLPKDRFSAERLKGVDSTLKIQPAKLEDSAVYLCASSLIGGDMNTEAFFGQGTRLTVV.